One T cell receptor (beta chain) is described in this entry. Its target is unknown. CDR1 and CDR2 (germline): MNHNS, SASEGT. V lost 6 bases and J lost 14, with 18 bases in between. The CDR3 has 12 residues. The data originate from a study of T cell repertoires in cytomegalovirus infection. At the level of the study: CMV epitopes that were recently identified and HLA-C-restricted were used alongside well-studied HLA-B-restricted ones.

Each CDR3 protein gets one entry after TCRdb re-called the reads with MiXCR. The data show about 920,000 distinct CDR3 sequences, around 30% seen once. The chain uses TRBV6-1 and TRBJ2-3; D gene unclear. This sequence originates from a human donor in good health (CMV status not recorded). Some clones in this sample may be carry-over from other donors' samples. This specimen consisted of cultured CD8+ T cells from PBMCs, obtained from culture after CMV antigen stimulation. CDR3 sequence: CASSPVSPSRYF. In nucleotides, the CDR3 is TGTGCCAGCAGCCCCGTAAGTCCCTCCCGGTATTTT.